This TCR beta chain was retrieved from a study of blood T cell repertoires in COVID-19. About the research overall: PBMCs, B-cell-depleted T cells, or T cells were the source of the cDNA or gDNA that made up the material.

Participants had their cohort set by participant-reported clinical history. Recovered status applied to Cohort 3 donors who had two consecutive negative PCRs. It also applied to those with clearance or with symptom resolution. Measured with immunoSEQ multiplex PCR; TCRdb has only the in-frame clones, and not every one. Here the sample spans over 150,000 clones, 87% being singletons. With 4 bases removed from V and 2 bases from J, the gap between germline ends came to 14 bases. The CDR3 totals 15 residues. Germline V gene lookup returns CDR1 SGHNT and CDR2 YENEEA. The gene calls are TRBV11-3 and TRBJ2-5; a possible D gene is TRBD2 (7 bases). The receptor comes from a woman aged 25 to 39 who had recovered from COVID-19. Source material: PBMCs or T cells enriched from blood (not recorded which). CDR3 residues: CASSSTGREQETQYF. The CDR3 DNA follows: TGTGCCAGCAGCTCTACAGGGAGGGAGCAAGAGACCCAGTACTTC.